This T cell receptor (beta chain) was captured in a study of cytomegalovirus exposure and HLA in healthy donors. The PCR was carried out with 60 Vbeta primers and 13 Jbeta primers. Profiling relied on immunoSEQ multiplex PCR, and the TCRdb table lists in-frame clones only, not all of them. In the table there are around 100,000 clones, roughly three quarters of which are singletons. The sequence was collected from a woman aged 40 to 49 in good health and CMV-seronegative. Sequencing used PBMCs.

DNA of the CDR3: TGTGCCAGCAGGACTAGCGGGAAAGACCAGCAGTACTTC. Translating gives CASRTSGKDQQYF. The chain recombines TRBV28 with TRBJ2-7; 11 positions agree with TRBD2. CDR3 length: 13 residues. The germline V gene has CDR1 MDHEN and CDR2 SYDVKM. V lost 6 bases, J lost 8 bases, and 6 bases stayed unmatched.